This T cell receptor (beta chain) was identified during a study of shared clonotypes between healthy human individuals. Overall study: Per donor, three plates held CD4 naive cells, three held CD4 memory, two held CD8 naive and one held CD8 memory. Study-wide points: Although depth was large, rarefaction showed that sequencing of the sorted subsets was incomplete.

The data were produced by immunoSEQ multiplex PCR, yet TCRdb's version contains in-frame clones alone and is incomplete. The data hold some 2,000,000 clones, with 95% observed a single time. Turning to this clone: Its antigen is unidentified.

The sample taken for sequencing was naive CD4+ T cells sorted from blood. Specified subset: CD45RA+ positively selected. This receptor was taken from a man between 18 and 29 years old in good health.

CDR3 nucleotide sequence: TGCGCCAGCAGCCCTTCGGACAGGGGCGACGAGACCCAGTACTTC. This codes for CASSPSDRGDETQYF. The V gene is TRBV4-1, the J gene TRBJ2-5; TRBD1 aligns across 9 bases. CDR1 and CDR2 from the germline V gene are MGHRA and YSYEKL. The CDR3 consists of 15 residues. The V segment lost 4 bases and the J segment 5 bases; nucleotides outside the gene matches: 8.